This T cell receptor beta chain emerged from a study of T cells in Graves' hyperthyroidism and ophthalmopathy. Study findings and constraints: Ophthalmopathy was model-predicted a median about 6.7 months pre-onset.

Amplification targeted TCR beta CDR3 regions from RNA transcripts. Initially, a first-round RT-PCR of the TCR CDR3 employed the HTBI primer set. MiXCR, run by TCRdb on the multiplex PCR reads, gives a single entry per CDR3 protein. The sample consists of some 270,000 distinct CDR3 sequences, over 20% of them appearing once. Germline loops: CDR1 MNHEY, CDR2 SVGEGT. The length of the CDR3 is 13 residues. V was pared by 3 bases and J by 7 bases, with 12 bases between. The authors took PBMCs from roughly 9.7 ml fresh peripheral blood. As to this clonotype: Its antigen remains unknown.

The genes are TRBV6-2 or TRBV6-3 and TRBJ1-1; the D is unclear. Sequencing was performed on blood. The sequence came from a woman in her thirties or forties with Graves' ophthalmopathy. CDR3 residues: CASSYSDHLEAFF. CDR3 in DNA: TGTGCCAGCAGTTATTCCGACCACCTTGAAGCTTTCTTT.